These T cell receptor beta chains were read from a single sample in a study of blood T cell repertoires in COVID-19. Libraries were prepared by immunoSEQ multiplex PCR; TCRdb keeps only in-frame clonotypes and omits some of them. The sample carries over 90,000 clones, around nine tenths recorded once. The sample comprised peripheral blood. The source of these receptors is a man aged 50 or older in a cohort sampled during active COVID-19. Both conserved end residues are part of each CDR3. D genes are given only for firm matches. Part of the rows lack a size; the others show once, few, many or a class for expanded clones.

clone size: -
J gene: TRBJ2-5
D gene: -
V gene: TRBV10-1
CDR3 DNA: TGCGCCAGCAGTGAGGGACACCTCGAACAAGAGACCCAGTACTTC
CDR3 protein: CASSEGHLEQETQYF

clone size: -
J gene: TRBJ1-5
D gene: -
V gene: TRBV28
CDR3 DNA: TGTGCCACCGAGGTCGTAAATCAGCCCCAGCATTTT
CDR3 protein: CATEVVNQPQHF

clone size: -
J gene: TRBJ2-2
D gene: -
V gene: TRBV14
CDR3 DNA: TGTGCCAGCAGCCAATCCTTTAGAGAGGTCGCCGGGGAGCTGTTTTTT
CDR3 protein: CASSQSFREVAGELFF

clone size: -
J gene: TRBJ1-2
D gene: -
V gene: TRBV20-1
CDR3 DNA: TGCAGTGCTAGAGTGGAGCATGGCTACACCTTC
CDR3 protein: CSARVEHGYTF

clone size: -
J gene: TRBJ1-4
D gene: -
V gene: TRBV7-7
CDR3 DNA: TGTGCTAGCAGCCCTTCGGGGGTCGAAAAACTGTTTTTT
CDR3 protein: CASSPSGVEKLFF

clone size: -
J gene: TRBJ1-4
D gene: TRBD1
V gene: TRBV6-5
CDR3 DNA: TGTGCCAGCAGTAATACAGGGGGCGGCGGTGAAAAACTGTTTTTT
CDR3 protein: CASSNTGGGGEKLFF

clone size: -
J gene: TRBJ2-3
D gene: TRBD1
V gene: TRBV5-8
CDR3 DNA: TGTGCCAGCAGCTCGACAGGGGATACGCAGTATTTT
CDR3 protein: CASSSTGDTQYF

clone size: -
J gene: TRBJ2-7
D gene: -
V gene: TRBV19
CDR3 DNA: TGTGCCAGTAGTCCTCGGCGGAGGGCCCACGAGCAGTACTTC
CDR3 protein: CASSPRRRAHEQYF

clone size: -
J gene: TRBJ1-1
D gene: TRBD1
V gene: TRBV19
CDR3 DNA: TGTGCCAGTAGTATAGAATGGCCAGGACAGGCCAAACTCGAAGCTTTCTTT
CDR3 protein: CASSIEWPGQAKLEAFF

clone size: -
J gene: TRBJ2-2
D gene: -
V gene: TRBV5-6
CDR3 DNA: TGTGCCAGCAGCTCAGGGCCTGTCCCGAACACCGGGGAGCTGTTTTTT
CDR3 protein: CASSSGPVPNTGELFF

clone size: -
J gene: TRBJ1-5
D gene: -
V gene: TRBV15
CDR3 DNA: TGTGCCACCAGCAGAGATCGAGAGCGGAGCAATCAGCCCCAGCATTTT
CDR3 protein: CATSRDRERSNQPQHF

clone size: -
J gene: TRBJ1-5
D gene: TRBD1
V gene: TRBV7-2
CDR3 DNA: TGTGCCAGCAGCACCGGGACAGGGGGATGGAATCAGCCCCAGCATTTT
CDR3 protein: CASSTGTGGWNQPQHF

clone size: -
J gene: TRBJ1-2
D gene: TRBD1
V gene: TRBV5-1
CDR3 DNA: TGCGCCAGCAGCCCACAGGGGAACTATGGCTACACCTTC
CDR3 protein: CASSPQGNYGYTF

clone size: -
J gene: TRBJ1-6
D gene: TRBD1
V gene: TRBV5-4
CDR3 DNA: TGTGCCAGCAGCTTGGACAGGGGGCACCGTTCACCCCTCCACTTT
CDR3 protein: CASSLDRGHRSPLHF

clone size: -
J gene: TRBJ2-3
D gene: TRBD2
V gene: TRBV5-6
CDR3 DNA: TGTGCCAGCAGCTCGGGACTAGCGAGAGATACGCAGTATTTT
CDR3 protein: CASSSGLARDTQYF

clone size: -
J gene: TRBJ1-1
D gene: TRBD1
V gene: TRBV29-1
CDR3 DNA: TGCAGCGTTGAGAGGGGGACAGGGACGGTGAACACTGAAGCTTTCTTT
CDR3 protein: CSVERGTGTVNTEAFF

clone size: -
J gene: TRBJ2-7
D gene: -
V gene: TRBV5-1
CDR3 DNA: TGCGCCAGCAGCTTGGCCCGGGGTTACGAGCAGTACTTC
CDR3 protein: CASSLARGYEQYF

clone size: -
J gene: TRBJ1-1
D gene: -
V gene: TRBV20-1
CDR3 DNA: TGCAGTGCTAGTAGAGGTACTGAAGCTTTCTTT
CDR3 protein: CSASRGTEAFF

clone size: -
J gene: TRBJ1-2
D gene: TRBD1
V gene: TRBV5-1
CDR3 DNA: TGCGCCAGCAGCGACCGGGACAGAAATTCCTATGGCTACACCTTC
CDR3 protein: CASSDRDRNSYGYTF

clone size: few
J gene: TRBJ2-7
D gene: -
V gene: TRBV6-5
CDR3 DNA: TGTGCCAGCAGTTACTCGTCCCAGCGTCGAGACGAGCAGTACTTC
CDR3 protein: CASSYSSQRRDEQYF

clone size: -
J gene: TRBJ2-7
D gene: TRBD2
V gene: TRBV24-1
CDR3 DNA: TGTGCCACCTCGGGGGGGGGCGCAAACTACGAGCAGTACTTC
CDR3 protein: CATSGGGANYEQYF

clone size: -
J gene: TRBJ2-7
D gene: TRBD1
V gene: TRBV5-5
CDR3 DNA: TGTGCCAGCAGCTTCAGGGCTTATAAAGGACAGGACAGCAACGAGCAGTACTTC
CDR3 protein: CASSFRAYKGQDSNEQYF

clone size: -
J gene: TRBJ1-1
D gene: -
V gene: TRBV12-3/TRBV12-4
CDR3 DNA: TGTGCCAGCATCAAAACACCCCCGTTAGCTTTCTTT
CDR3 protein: CASIKTPPLAFF

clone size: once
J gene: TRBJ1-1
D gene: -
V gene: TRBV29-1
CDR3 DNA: TGCAGCGTTGCAGTGGGCCGCACTGAAGCTTTCTTT
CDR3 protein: CSVAVGRTEAFF

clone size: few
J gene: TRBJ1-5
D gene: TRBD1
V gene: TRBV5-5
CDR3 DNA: TGTGCCAGCAGCCGGGGACAGGGTGGTGGCAATCAGCCCCAGCATTTT
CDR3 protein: CASSRGQGGGNQPQHF

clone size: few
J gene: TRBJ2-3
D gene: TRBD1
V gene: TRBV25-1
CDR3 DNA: TGTGCCAGCAGTGAGCTGAGGACAGGAGCGACAGATACGCAGTATTTT
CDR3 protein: CASSELRTGATDTQYF

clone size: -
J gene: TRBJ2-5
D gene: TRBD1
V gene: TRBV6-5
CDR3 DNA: TGTGCCAGCAGTCCGGGACAGGCCGCGGAGACCCAGTACTTC
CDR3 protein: CASSPGQAAETQYF

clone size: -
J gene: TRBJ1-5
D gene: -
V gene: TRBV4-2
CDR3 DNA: TGTGCCAGCAGCCAAGATTCGGGGACACTCCAGCATTTT
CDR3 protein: CASSQDSGTLQHF

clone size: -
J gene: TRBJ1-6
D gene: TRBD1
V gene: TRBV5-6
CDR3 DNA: TGTGCCAGCAACGGACAGGGGGTCGGGTCACCCCTCCACTTT
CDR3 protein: CASNGQGVGSPLHF

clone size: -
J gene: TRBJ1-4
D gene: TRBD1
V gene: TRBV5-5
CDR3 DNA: TGTGCCAGCAGCCCTACAGGGGCTAATGAAAAACTGTTTTTT
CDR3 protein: CASSPTGANEKLFF

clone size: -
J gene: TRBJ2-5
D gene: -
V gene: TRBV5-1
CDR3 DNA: TGCGCCAGCAGCCGAGAAAGCCGGGAGACCCAGTACTTC
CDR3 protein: CASSRESRETQYF

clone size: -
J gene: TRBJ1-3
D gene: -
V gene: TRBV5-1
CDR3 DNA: TGCGCCAGCAGCCTGGCTCCTGGAAACACCATATATTTT
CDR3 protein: CASSLAPGNTIYF

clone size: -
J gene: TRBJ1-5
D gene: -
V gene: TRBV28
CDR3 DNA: TGTGCCAGCAACATTTTTGGGGCAACTCAGCCCCAGCATTTT
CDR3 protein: CASNIFGATQPQHF

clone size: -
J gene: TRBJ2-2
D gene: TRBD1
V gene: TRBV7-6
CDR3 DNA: TGTGCCAGCAGCCCTAGGCCGGGACAGTGGGACGGGGAGCTGTTTTTT
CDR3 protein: CASSPRPGQWDGELFF

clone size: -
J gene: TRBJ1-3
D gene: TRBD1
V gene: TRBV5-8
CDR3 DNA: TGTGCCAGCCGGGGACAGGGAATCCCCCCCATATATTTT
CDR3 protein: CASRGQGIPPIYF

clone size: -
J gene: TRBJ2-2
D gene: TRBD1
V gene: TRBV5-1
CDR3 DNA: TGCGCCAGCAGCTTGCGGACAGGGGACACCGGGGAGCTGTTTTTT
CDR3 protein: CASSLRTGDTGELFF

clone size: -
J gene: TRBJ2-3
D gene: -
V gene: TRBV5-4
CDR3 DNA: TGTGCCAGCAGCTTCACGGGGGTCCCCACAGATACGCAGTATTTT
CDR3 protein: CASSFTGVPTDTQYF

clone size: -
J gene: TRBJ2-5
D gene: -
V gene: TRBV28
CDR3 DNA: TGTGCCAGCAGTTGGAGAGGAGGAGGGAGCTACCAAGAGACCCAGTACTTC
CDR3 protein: CASSWRGGGSYQETQYF

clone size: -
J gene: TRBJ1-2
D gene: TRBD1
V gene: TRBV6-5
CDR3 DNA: TGTGCCAGCAGTCGTGATACAGGGGCGGGCTACACCTTC
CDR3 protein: CASSRDTGAGYTF

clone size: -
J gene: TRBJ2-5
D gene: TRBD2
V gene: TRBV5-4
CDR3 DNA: TGTGCCAGCAGCTTGGACAGCGGGGTAGAGACCCAGTACTTC
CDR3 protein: CASSLDSGVETQYF

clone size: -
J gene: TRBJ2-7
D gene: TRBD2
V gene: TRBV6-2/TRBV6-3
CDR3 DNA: TGTGCCAGCAGCGGCGGGGGGCTGTACGAGCAGTACTTC
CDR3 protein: CASSGGGLYEQYF

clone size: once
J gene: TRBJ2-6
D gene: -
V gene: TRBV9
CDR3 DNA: TGTGCCAGCAGCGCGGGGGAAGGGTCTGGGGCCAACGTCCTGACTTTC
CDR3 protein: CASSAGEGSGANVLTF

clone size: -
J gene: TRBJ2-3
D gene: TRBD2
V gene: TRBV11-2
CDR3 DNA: TGTGCCAGCAGCGGATGGGAGGGTACAGATACGCAGTATTTT
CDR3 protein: CASSGWEGTDTQYF

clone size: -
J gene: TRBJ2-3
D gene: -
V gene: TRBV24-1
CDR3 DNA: TGTGCCACCAGTGATTTGGGAGGAATCACAGATACGCAGTATTTT
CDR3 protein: CATSDLGGITDTQYF

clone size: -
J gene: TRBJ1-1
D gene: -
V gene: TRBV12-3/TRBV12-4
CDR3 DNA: TGTGCCAGCAGTTTAGGAGAGAACACTGAAGCTTTCTTT
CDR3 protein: CASSLGENTEAFF

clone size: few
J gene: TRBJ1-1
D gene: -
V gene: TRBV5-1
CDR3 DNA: TGCGCCAGCAGCTTGGAAGGGGGCACTGAAGCTTTCTTT
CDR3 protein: CASSLEGGTEAFF

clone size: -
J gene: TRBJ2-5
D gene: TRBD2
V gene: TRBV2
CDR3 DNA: TGTGCCAGCAGCCGCCTCCTAGCGGGGGGCCAAGAGACCCAGTACTTC
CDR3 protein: CASSRLLAGGQETQYF

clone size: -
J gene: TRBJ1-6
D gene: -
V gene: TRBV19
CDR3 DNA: TGTGCCAGTAGTATAGGGGCAGGGACTTATTCACCCCTCCACTTT
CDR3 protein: CASSIGAGTYSPLHF

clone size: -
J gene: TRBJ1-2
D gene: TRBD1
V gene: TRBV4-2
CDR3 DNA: TGTGCCAGCAGCCAACCCAGACAGGGCTATGGCTACACCTTC
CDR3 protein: CASSQPRQGYGYTF

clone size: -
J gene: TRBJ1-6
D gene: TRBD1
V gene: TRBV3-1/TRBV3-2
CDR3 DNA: TGTGCCAGCAGCCAAGGGTACAGGGGCAGGACACCCCTCCACTTT
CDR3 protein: CASSQGYRGRTPLHF

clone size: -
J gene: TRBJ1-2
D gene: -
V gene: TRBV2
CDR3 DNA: TGTGCCAGGGGGGCAAACGGCTACACCTTC
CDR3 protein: CARGANGYTF

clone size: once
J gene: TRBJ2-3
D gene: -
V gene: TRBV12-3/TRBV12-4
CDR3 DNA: TGTGCCAGCAGTCCTAACGGAGATACGCAGTATTTT
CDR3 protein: CASSPNGDTQYF

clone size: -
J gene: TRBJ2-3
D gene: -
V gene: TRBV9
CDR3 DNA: TGTGCCAGCAGCGTAGCTGTAGCGGCCGCAGATACGCAGTATTTT
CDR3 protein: CASSVAVAAADTQYF

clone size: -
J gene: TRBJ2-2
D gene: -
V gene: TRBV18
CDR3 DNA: TGTGCCAGCTCTACGACTCCCGTAACGAACACCGGGGAGCTGTTTTTT
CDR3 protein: CASSTTPVTNTGELFF

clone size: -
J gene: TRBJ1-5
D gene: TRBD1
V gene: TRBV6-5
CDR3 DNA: TGTGCCAGCAGCCTCCAGGGGGCGGTAGGACAGCCCCAGCATTTT
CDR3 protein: CASSLQGAVGQPQHF

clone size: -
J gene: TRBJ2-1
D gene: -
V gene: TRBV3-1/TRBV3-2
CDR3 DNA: TGTGCCAGCAGCCAAATAGTGGGCCGAGGGAAATACAATGAGCAGTTCTTC
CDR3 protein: CASSQIVGRGKYNEQFF